The table lists the clone carrying this T cell receptor (beta chain) with a count of one. Its antigen is not known. The sample comes from a study of T cell responses to AZD1222 COVID-19 vaccine. Using immunoSEQ multiplex PCR, the repertoire was profiled, and TCRdb retains in-frame clones only, with some absent. The profile covers over 15,000 clones, with about 88% appearing a single time and roughly 2.8% taken by the ten largest. CDR3 size: 16 residues. The V and J ends lost 3 bases and 1 base respectively, with 10 bases between them. Germline V gives CDR1 MNHEY, CDR2 SVGAGI. Broader study findings: Vaccine-associated CD4 TCRs ranged over spike, dominating at 160-218 and 743-854. Seropositive status at baseline applied to only a handful of AZD1222 recipients. Nearly half of spike-specific TCRs reportedly target variant regions that are unmutated in the B.1.351 and B.1.1.7 variants. The repertoires were collected only after the peak T cell response.

This TCR came from an adult who received the AZD1222 COVID-19 vaccine. The material was peripheral blood, obtained 28 days after the second AZD1222 dose. The rearrangement joins TRBV6-5 to TRBJ1-6; D is undetermined. The CDR3 nucleotides read TGTGCCAGCAGTTATTCCGACAAGTCCTATAATTCACCCCTCCACTTT. This translates into CASSYSDKSYNSPLHF.